Below, one TCR beta chain is given with its context. Random-hexamer reverse transcription was applied to roughly 0.5 to 1 ug RNA. A multiplex approach, immunoSEQ multiplex PCR, amplified TCR beta CDR3 across 54 Vbeta and 13 Jbeta. TCRdb re-called the immunoSEQ multiplex PCR reads through MiXCR, storing one row per CDR3 protein. The table records roughly 330,000 distinct CDR3 sequences, 92% of them present only once. The data were taken from a study of CD8 T cells in Susac syndrome. FACS was used to enrich TEMRA cells, whereas the CD8+ and CD4+ T cells were obtained by negative isolation. What was sequenced was CD4+ T cells from PBMCs. This TCR was recovered from a human donor with multiple sclerosis.

The CDR3 DNA is TGTGCCAGCAGCGGGGGACTAAACACCGGGGAGCTGTTTTTT. This codes for CASSGGLNTGELFF. The chain recombines TRBV7-3 with TRBJ2-2; the match to TRBD2 covers 7 bases. V gave up 5 bases and J gave up 2 bases; unmatched junction bases: 2. The germline CDR1 and CDR2 sequences are SGHTA and FQGTGA. The CDR3 consists of 14 residues.